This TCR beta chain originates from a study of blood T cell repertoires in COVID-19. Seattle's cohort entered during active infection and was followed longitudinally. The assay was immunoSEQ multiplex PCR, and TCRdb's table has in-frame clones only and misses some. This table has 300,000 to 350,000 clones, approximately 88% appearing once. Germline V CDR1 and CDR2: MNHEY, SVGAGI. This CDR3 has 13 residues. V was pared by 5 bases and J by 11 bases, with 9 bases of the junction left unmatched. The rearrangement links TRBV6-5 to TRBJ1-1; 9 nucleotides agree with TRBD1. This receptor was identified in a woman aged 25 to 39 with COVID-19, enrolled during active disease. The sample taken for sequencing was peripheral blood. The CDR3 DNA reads TGTGCCAGCAGTAGATCACAGGGGGCGGGGGCTTTCTTT. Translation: CASSRSQGAGAFF.